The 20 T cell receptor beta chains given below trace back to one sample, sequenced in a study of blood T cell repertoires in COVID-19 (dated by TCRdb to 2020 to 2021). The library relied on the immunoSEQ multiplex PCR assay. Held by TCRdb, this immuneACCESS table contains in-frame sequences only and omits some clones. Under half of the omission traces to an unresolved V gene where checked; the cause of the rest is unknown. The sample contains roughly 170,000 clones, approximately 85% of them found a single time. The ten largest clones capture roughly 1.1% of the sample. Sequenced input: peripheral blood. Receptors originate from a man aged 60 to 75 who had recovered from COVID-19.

Here the CDR3 DNA reads TGTGCCAGCGTCTCGGGACAGGCAAATGAAAAACTGTTTTTT. It codes for CASVSGQANEKLFF. The chain is built from TRBV5-5 and TRBJ1-4; 8 bases are a match to TRBD1. Per germline, CDR1 SGHKS and CDR2 YYEKEE (reference sequence). V lost 7 bases, J lost 5 bases, and 7 bases stayed unmatched. The CDR3 extends over 14 amino acids.

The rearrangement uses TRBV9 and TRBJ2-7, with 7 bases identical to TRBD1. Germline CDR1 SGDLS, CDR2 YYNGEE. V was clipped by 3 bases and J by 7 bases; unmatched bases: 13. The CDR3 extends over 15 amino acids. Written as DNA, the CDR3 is TGTGCCAGCAGCGCCCAGGGGGACCGAACGGGGGAGCAGTACTTC. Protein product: CASSAQGDRTGEQYF. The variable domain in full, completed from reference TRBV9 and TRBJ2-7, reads DSGVTQTPKHLITATGQRVTLRCSPRSGDLSVYWYQQSLDQGLQFLIQYYNGEERAKGNILERFSAQQFPDLHSELNLSSLELGDSALYFCASSAQGDRTGEQYFGPGTRLTVT.

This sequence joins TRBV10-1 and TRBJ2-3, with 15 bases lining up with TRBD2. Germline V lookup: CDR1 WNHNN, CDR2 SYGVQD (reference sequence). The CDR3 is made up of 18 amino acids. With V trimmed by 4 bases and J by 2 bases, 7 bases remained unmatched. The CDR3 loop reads CASSARTSGGDHTDTQYF. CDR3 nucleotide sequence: TGCGCCAGCAGTGCTCGGACTAGCGGGGGGGATCACACAGATACGCAGTATTTT.

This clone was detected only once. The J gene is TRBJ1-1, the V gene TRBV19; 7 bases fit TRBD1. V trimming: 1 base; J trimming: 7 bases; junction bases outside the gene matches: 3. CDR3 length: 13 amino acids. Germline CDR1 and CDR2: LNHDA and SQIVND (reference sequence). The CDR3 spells CASSIAGQDEAFF. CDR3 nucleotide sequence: TGTGCCAGTAGTATAGCCGGACAGGATGAAGCTTTCTTT.

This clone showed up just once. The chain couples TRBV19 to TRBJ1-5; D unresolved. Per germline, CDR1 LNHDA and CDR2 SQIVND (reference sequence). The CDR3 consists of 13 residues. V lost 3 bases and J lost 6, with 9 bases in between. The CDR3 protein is CASSIGLSQPQHF. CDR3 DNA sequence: TGTGCCAGTAGTATCGGGTTATCTCAGCCCCAGCATTTT.

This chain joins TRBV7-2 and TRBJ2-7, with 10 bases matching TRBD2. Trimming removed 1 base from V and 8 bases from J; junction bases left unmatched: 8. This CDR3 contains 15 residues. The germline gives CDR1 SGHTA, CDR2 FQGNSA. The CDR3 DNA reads TGTGCCAGCAGCTTAGTGTGGTCTAGCGGGGGTAAGCAGTACTTC. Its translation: CASSLVWSSGGKQYF.

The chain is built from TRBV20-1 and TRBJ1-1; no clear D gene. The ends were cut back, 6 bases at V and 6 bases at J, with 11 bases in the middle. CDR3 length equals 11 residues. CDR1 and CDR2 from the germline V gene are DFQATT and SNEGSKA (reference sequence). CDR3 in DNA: TGCAGTGCGGGGTTGGGAGCTGAAGCTTTCTTT. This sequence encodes CSAGLGAEAFF.

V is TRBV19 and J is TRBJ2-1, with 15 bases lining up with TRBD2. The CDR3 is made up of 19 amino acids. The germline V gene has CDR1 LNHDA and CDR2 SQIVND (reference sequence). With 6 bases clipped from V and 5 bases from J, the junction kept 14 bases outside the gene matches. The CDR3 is CASSPGLAGGTTMNNEQFF. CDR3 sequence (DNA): TGTGCCAGTAGCCCGGGACTAGCGGGGGGAACCACGATGAACAATGAGCAGTTCTTC.

The CDR3 DNA sequence: TGTGCCAGTAGTGACAGGACAACTAATGAAAAACTGTTTTTT. This encodes CASSDRTTNEKLFF. This chain links TRBV19 with TRBJ1-4, with D possibly being TRBD1 (6 bases). Deletions cut 5 bases from V and 0 bases from J, with 7 bases between. Germline V gene lookup returns CDR1 LNHDA and CDR2 SQIVND (reference sequence). This CDR3 comprises 14 residues.

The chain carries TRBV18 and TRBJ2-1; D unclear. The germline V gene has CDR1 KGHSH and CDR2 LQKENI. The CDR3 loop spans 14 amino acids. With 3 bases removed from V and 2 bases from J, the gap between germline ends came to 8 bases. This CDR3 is CASSPGSPYNEQFF. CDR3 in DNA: TGTGCCAGCTCACCCGGTAGTCCCTACAATGAGCAGTTCTTC.

CDR3 in DNA: TGTGCCAGCAGCTCGGACAGGGGGCGAACTGAAGCTTTCTTT. Translating it yields CASSSDRGRTEAFF. This chain links TRBV11-2 with TRBJ1-1; 11 bases match TRBD1. CDR3 length equals 14 residues. CDR1 is SGHAT and CDR2 is FQNNGV in the germline V gene. V gave up 4 bases and J gave up 5 bases; unmatched junction bases: 3.

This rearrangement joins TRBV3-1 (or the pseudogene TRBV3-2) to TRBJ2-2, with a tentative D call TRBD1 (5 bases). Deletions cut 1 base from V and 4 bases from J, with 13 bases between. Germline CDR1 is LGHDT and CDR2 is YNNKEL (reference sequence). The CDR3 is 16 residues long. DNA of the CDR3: TGTGCCAGCAGCCAAGGGTCACAGGCCCTCACCGGGGAGCTGTTTTTT. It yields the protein CASSQGSQALTGELFF.

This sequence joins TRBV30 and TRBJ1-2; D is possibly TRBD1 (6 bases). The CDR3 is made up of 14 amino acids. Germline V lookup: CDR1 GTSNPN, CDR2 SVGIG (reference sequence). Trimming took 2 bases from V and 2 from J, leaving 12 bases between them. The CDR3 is CAWSKTGGNYGYTF. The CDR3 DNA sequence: TGTGCCTGGAGTAAGACAGGTGGCAACTATGGCTACACCTTC.

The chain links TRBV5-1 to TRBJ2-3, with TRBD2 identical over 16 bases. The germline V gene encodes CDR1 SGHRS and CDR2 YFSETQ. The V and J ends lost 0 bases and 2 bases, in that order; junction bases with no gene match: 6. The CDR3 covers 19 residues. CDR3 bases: TGCGCCAGCAGCTTGGGGGGACTAGCGGGAGGGTCACCCACAGATACGCAGTATTTT. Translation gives CASSLGGLAGGSPTDTQYF.

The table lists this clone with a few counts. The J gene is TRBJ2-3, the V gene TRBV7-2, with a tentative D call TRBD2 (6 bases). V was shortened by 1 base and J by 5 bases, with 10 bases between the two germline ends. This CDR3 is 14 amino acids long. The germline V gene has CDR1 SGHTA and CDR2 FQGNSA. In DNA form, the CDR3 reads TGTGCCAGCAGCTTAGGTGGGACTCAAGATACGCAGTATTTT. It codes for CASSLGGTQDTQYF.

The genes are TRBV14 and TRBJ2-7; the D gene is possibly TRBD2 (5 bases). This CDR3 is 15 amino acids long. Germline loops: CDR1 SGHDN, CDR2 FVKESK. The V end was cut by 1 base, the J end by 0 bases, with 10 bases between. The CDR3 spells CASSQAGFSSYEQYF. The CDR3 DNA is TGTGCCAGCAGCCAAGCGGGATTTAGCTCCTACGAGCAGTACTTC.

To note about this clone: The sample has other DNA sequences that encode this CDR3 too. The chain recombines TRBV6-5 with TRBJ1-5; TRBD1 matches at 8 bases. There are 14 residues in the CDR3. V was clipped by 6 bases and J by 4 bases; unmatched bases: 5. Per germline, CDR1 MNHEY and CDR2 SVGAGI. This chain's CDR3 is CASRRTGRNQPQHF. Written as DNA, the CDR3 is TGTGCCAGCAGAAGGACAGGGAGAAATCAGCCCCAGCATTTT.

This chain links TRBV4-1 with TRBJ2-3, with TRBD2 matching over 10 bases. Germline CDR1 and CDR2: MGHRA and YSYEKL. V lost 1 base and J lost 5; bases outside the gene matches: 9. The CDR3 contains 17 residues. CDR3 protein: CASSQASSGGVGDTQYF. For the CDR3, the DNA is TGCGCCAGCAGCCAAGCTTCCAGCGGGGGGGTTGGAGATACGCAGTATTTT.

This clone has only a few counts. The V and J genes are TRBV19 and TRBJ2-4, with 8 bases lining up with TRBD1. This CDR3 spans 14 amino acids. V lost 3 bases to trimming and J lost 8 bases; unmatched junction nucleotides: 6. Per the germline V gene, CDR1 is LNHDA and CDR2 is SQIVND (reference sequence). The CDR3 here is CASSIRQGTDIQYF. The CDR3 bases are TGTGCCAGTAGTATCAGACAGGGGACGGACATTCAGTACTTC.

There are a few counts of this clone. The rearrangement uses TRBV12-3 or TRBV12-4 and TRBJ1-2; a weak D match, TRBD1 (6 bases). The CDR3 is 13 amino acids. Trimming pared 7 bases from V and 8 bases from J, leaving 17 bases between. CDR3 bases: TGTGCCAGCATGTCTCAACAGGGTGGCGGCTACACCTTC. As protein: CASMSQQGGGYTF.